This TCR beta chain was sequenced during a study of shared clonotypes between healthy human individuals. The CDR3 has 11 amino acids. Looked up from germline, CDR1 is SNHLY and CDR2 is FYNNEI. V gave up 8 bases and J gave up 3 bases, with 7 bases separating them. Sequenced by immunoSEQ multiplex PCR; TCRdb stores in-frame clones only, minus some. The table records more than 900,000 clones, around 78% of them present only once. This clonotype originated in a man younger than 35 in good health. Some clones in this sample may be carry-over from other donors' samples. The sequenced sample consisted of memory CD4+ T cells from PBMCs. Subset specified: CD45RA-negative fraction. The chain employs TRBV2 and TRBJ1-2; D call uncertain. CDR3 coding DNA: TGTGCCAGCTTAGGGTACTATGGCTACACCTTC. Its translation: CASLGYYGYTF.